The clone carrying this T cell receptor (beta chain) was counted ten times or more. The sample is drawn from a study of T cells in Graves' hyperthyroidism and ophthalmopathy. V lost 0 bases to trimming and J lost 5 bases; unmatched junction nucleotides: 6. Germline assignment: CDR1 SGHTS and CDR2 YDEGEE. This CDR3 contains 15 residues. Regions amplified from RNA transcripts were the TCR beta CDR3 regions. HTBI primers were used for first-round RT-PCR of the TCR CDR3. MiXCR, applied by TCRdb to the multiplex PCR reads, yields one record per CDR3 protein. The sample holds approximately 620,000 distinct CDR3 sequences, around 14% seen once.

The specimen sequenced was blood. The sequence was obtained from a woman in her twenties or thirties with Graves' hyperthyroidism that later progressed to Graves' ophthalmopathy. The J gene is TRBJ1-2, the V gene TRBV5-8, with 8 bases identical to TRBD1. The CDR3 reads CASSLAGQGLYGYTF. The CDR3 coding sequence is TGTGCCAGCAGCTTGGCCGGACAGGGCTTATATGGCTACACCTTC.